This TCR beta chain was observed in a study of blood T cell repertoires in COVID-19. Whole-study context: From the United States, Italy and Spain came samples of acute and convalescent COVID-19. T cells, B-cell-depleted T cells, or PBMCs supplied cDNA or gDNA.

The germline V gene encodes CDR1 MNHEY and CDR2 SVGAGI. The length of the CDR3 is 10 residues. V was clipped by 7 bases and J by 3 bases, with 3 bases between them. How the authors handled the data: Scientists estimated how many nucleated cells there were by amplifying reference gene primers. Here immunoSEQ multiplex PCR was the method, and the copy in TCRdb shows in-frame clones only, minus some. V and J calls and clone size are given by that table; D and trimming were obtained from the DNA. The table lists around 43,000 clones, over 70% of them singletons. The chain uses TRBV6-5 and TRBJ2-5; D remains unclear. This TCR was recovered from a woman aged 70-85 years with acute or convalescent COVID-19. The sample consisted of peripheral blood. CDR3 DNA: TGTGCCAGCACCGAAGAGACCCAGTACTTC. Protein product: CASTEETQYF.